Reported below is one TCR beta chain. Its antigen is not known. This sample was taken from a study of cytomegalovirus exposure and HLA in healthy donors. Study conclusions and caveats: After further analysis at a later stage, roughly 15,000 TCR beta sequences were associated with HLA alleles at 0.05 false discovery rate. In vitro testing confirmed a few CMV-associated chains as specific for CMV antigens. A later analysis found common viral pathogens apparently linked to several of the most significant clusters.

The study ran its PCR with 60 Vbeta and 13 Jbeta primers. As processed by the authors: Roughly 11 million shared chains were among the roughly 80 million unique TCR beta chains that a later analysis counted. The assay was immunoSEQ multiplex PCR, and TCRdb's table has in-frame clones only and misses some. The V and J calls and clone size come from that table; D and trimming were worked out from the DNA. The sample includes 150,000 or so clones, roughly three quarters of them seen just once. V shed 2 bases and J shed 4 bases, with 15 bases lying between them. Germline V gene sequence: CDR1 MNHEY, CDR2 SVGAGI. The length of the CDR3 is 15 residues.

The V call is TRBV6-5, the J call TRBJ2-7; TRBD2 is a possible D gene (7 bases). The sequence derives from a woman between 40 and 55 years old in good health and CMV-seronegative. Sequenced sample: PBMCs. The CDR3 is CASSYGRGARYEQYF. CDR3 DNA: TGTGCCAGCAGTTACGGCCGGGGGGCTAGATACGAGCAGTACTTC.